This T cell receptor (beta chain) was recovered during a study of shared clonotypes between healthy human individuals. Findings and limits, study-wide: Sequencing of the sorted subsets was shown by rarefaction to be incomplete despite large depth.

Concerning this clone itself: Antigen specificity is unknown.

Sequencing was performed with immunoSEQ multiplex PCR; in TCRdb, only in-frame clones are kept and a portion is missing. The data contain about 2.4 million clones, 93% of them singletons. Trimming took 1 base from V and 3 from J; bases not matched to a gene: 6. There are 15 residues in the CDR3. Germline lookup yields CDR1 SGHTA and CDR2 FQGNSA. Naive CD4+ cells were CD45RA-selected; the remaining cells were memory. V gene TRBV7-2 combines with J gene TRBJ2-7, with 7 positions matching TRBD1. This clonotype originated in a young man in good health. Some clones in this sample may be carry-over from other donors' samples. Material: naive CD4+ T cells from PBMCs. Subset reported: CD45RA+ positively selected. The CDR3 spells CASSLGWTGLYEQYF. In nucleotides, the CDR3 is TGTGCCAGCAGCTTAGGCTGGACAGGACTCTACGAGCAGTACTTC. Looking up the rest from reference TRBV7-2 and TRBJ2-7 gives the full variable domain: GAGVSQSPSNKVTEKGKDVELRCDPISGHTALYWYRQSLGQGLEFLIYFQGNSAPDKSGLPSDRFSAERTGGSVSTLTIQRTQQEDSAVYLCASSLGWTGLYEQYFGPGTRLTVT.